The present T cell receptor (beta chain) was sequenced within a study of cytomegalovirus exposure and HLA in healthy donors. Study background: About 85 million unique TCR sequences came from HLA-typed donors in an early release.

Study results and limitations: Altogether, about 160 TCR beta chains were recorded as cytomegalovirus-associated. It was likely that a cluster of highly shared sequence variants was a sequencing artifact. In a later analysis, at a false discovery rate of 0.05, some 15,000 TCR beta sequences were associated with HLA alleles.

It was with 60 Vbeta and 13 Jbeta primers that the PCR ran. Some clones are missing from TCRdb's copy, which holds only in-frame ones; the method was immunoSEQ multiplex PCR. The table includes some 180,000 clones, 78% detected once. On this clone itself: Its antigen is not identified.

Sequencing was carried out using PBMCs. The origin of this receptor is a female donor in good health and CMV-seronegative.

Written as DNA, the CDR3 is TGTGCCAGCAACCTCGGGACAGAGTCACCCCTCCACTTT. This codes for CASNLGTESPLHF. The chain couples TRBV7-2 to TRBJ1-6, with 7 bases matching TRBD1. This CDR3 contains 13 residues. J gave up 10 bases and V 7 bases, and 7 bases lay outside the gene matches. CDR1 is SGHTA, CDR2 FQGNSA, per germline.